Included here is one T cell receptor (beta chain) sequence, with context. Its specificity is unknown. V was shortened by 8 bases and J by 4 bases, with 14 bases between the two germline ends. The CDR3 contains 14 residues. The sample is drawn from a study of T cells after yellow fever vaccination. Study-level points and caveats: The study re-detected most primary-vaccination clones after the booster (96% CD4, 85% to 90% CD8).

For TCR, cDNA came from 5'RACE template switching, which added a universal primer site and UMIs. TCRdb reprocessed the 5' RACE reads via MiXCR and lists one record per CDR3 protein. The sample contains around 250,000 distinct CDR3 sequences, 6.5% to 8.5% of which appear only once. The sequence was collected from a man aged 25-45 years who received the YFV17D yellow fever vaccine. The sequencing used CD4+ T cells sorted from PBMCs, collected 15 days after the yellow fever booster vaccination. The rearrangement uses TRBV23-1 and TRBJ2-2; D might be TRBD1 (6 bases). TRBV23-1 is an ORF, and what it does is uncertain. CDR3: CASQTQGRTGELFF. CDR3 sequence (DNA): TGCGCCAGCCAGACACAGGGTCGCACCGGGGAGCTGTTTTTT.